Listed below are T cell receptor beta chains from one sample, sequenced in a study of shared clonotypes between healthy human individuals. Method: immunoSEQ multiplex PCR; TCRdb's copy keeps in-frame clones and lacks some. Altogether fewer than 800,000 clones are present, just over 90% being singletons, with the ten largest covering roughly 22%. Sequenced: naive CD8+ T cells sorted from blood. The receptors were sampled from a man aged 25-45 years in good health. CDR3s include the opening cysteine and the closing phenylalanine or tryptophan. The D gene is left open where the match is weak. Some rows mark clone size as missing; the rest say once, few, many or name a class of expanded clone.

d_call,v_call,j_call,clone_size,cdr3_aa,cdr3_nt
.,TRBV7-9,TRBJ2-1,.,CASSQTASMVDEQFF,TGTGCCAGCAGCCAAACAGCGAGTATGGTTGATGAGCAGTTCTTC
TRBD2,TRBV7-8,TRBJ2-7,.,CASSPGGLAGGYEQYF,TGTGCCAGCAGCCCCGGGGGGCTAGCGGGAGGGTACGAGCAGTACTTC
.,TRBV2,TRBJ1-1,.,CASTGRSTEAFF,TGTGCCAGCACCGGACGGAGCACTGAAGCTTTCTTT
TRBD2,TRBV29-1,TRBJ2-1,.,CSIWTSGAYNEQFF,TGCAGCATCTGGACTAGCGGAGCCTACAATGAGCAGTTCTTC
.,TRBV5-6,TRBJ1-1,.,CASSFGTPLEAFF,TGTGCCAGCAGCTTCGGGACCCCCCTTGAAGCTTTCTTT
.,TRBV9,TRBJ1-4,.,CASSVAGQRNEKLFF,TGTGCCAGCAGCGTAGCGGGGCAGAGAAATGAAAAACTGTTTTTT
.,TRBV5-6,TRBJ2-1,.,CASSSGAYNEQFF,TGTGCCAGCAGCTCCGGGGCCTACAATGAGCAGTTCTTC
.,TRBV5-5,TRBJ2-7,.,CASSFWQGYEQYF,TGTGCCAGCAGCTTTTGGCAGGGTTACGAGCAGTACTTC
TRBD2,TRBV19,TRBJ2-1,.,CASKLADVSSYNEQFF,TGTGCCAGCAAACTAGCGGACGTAAGCTCCTACAATGAGCAGTTCTTC
.,TRBV28,TRBJ1-2,many,CASSRVYGYTF,TGTGCCAGCTCGAGGGTCTATGGCTACACCTTC
.,TRBV6-6,TRBJ1-2,.,CASSYYNTNYGYTF,TGTGCCAGCAGTTACTATAATACTAACTATGGCTACACCTTC
TRBD1,TRBV27,TRBJ2-7,.,CASRATGTGVSEQYF,TGTGCCAGCAGAGCAACCGGGACAGGGGTGTCCGAGCAGTACTTC
TRBD2,TRBV27,TRBJ2-7,.,CASSTREREDYEQYF,TGTGCCAGCAGTACCCGAGAGCGGGAGGACTACGAGCAGTACTTC
.,TRBV5-1,TRBJ2-7,.,CASSPLRADEQYF,TGCGCCAGCAGCCCCCTCCGGGCCGACGAGCAGTACTTC
TRBD2,TRBV5-8,TRBJ2-5,.,CASRPGLAGVETQYF,TGTGCCAGCAGACCGGGGCTAGCGGGAGTAGAGACCCAGTACTTC
.,TRBV9,TRBJ2-1,.,CASSPPAGSRYNEQFF,TGTGCCAGCAGCCCACCCGCAGGGTCCCGCTACAATGAGCAGTTCTTC
TRBD2,TRBV7-9,TRBJ2-1,.,CASSSRTSAKGRNEQFF,TGTGCCAGCAGCTCCCGGACTAGCGCGAAAGGTCGCAATGAGCAGTTCTTC
.,TRBV28,TRBJ1-5,.,CASIYWFQPQHF,TGTGCCAGCATTTATTGGTTTCAGCCCCAGCATTTT
TRBD1,TRBV5-1,TRBJ1-2,.,CASRRGPALGDRDYGYTF,TGCGCCAGCAGACGTGGACCCGCCCTAGGGGACAGGGACTATGGCTACACCTTC
TRBD1,TRBV19,TRBJ1-5,.,CASSMGWQGVDQPQHF,TGTGCCAGTAGTATGGGTTGGCAGGGGGTCGATCAGCCCCAGCATTTT
.,TRBV28,TRBJ2-4,.,CASSPLGSLGYIQYF,TGTGCCAGCAGTCCCCTAGGGTCACTTGGGTACATTCAGTACTTC
TRBD2,TRBV10-1,TRBJ2-1,.,CASSERGLAGNNEQFF,TGCGCCAGCAGTGAGCGGGGACTAGCGGGAAACAATGAGCAGTTCTTC
.,TRBV11-2,TRBJ2-2,once,CASSLDLSGENTGELFF,TGTGCCAGCAGCTTAGATCTAAGTGGGGAGAACACCGGGGAGCTGTTTTTT
.,TRBV7-3,TRBJ1-1,once,CASSHDGNTEAFF,TGTGCCAGCAGTCACGACGGGAACACTGAAGCTTTCTTT
.,TRBV10-3,TRBJ2-3,.,CAISATTTDTQYF,TGTGCCATCAGTGCTACGACCACAGATACGCAGTATTTT
TRBD2,TRBV28,TRBJ2-1,.,CASSWTSGRAYKRNEQFF,TGTGCCAGCTCCTGGACTAGCGGGAGGGCCTATAAGAGGAATGAGCAGTTCTTC
TRBD1,TRBV15,TRBJ2-5,few,CATSRGGTGGRETQYF,TGTGCCACCAGCAGAGGGGGGACAGGGGGCCGGGAGACCCAGTACTTC
.,TRBV9,TRBJ2-5,.,CASSPTITSTGETQYF,TGTGCCAGCAGCCCAACAATCACTAGTACCGGAGAGACCCAGTACTTC
.,TRBV4-1,TRBJ1-1,.,CASSLGTEMNTEAFF,TGCGCCAGCAGCCTGGGGACGGAGATGAACACTGAAGCTTTCTTT
.,TRBV13,TRBJ2-1,.,CASSLWERSTYNEQFF,TGTGCCAGCAGCTTATGGGAGCGGTCTACCTACAATGAGCAGTTCTTC
TRBD2,TRBV7-9,TRBJ2-7,.,CASSLAGTRRDYEQYF,TGTGCCAGCAGCTTAGCGGGGACTAGAAGGGACTACGAGCAGTACTTC
TRBD1,TRBV15,TRBJ2-5,few,CATSRETGIRETQYF,TGTGCCACCAGCAGAGAGACAGGGATCCGAGAGACCCAGTACTTC
.,TRBV4-1,TRBJ1-4,.,CASSQVPFGGPNEKLFF,TGCGCCAGCAGCCAAGTCCCCTTCGGGGGGCCGAATGAAAAACTGTTTTTT
.,TRBV7-3,TRBJ2-1,.,CASSLAPNEQFF,TGTGCCAGCAGCTTAGCTCCCAATGAGCAGTTCTTC
.,TRBV28,TRBJ2-7,.,CASSSDRTLLSYEQYF,TGTGCCAGCAGTTCGGACAGAACCTTACTTTCCTACGAGCAGTACTTC
.,TRBV10-1,TRBJ2-2,.,CASSEGSGELFF,TGCGCCAGCAGTGAGGGGAGCGGGGAGCTGTTTTTT
.,TRBV4-2,TRBJ2-7,.,CASSQEGLTSYEQYF,TGTGCCAGCAGCCAAGAAGGGTTGACGTCCTACGAGCAGTACTTC
.,TRBV2,TRBJ2-1,.,CASSEGIAAYNEQFF,TGTGCCAGCAGTGAAGGCATAGCGGCCTACAATGAGCAGTTCTTC
TRBD1,TRBV23-1,TRBJ2-5,.,CASSQSTGGGKETQYF,TGCGCCAGCAGTCAATCGACAGGGGGCGGAAAAGAGACCCAGTACTTC
.,TRBV7-3,TRBJ2-1,.,CASSLGPSKPYNEQFF,TGTGCCAGCAGCTTAGGTCCCAGCAAGCCCTACAATGAGCAGTTCTTC
TRBD1,TRBV7-3,TRBJ2-2,.,CASSLLAGTGETGELFF,TGTGCCAGCAGCCTCCTTGCCGGGACAGGTGAAACCGGGGAGCTGTTTTTT
.,TRBV7-9,TRBJ1-2,.,CASSQGRTDSHGYTF,TGTGCCAGCAGCCAGGGACGGACGGACTCTCATGGCTACACCTTC
.,TRBV4-1,TRBJ2-7,few,CASSPRLSDNYEQYF,TGCGCCAGCAGCCCTCGGCTCTCGGACAACTACGAGCAGTACTTC
TRBD2,TRBV6-1,TRBJ2-1,.,CASRFSGSLYNEQFF,TGTGCCAGCAGATTTAGCGGGAGTCTATACAATGAGCAGTTCTTC
.,TRBV27,TRBJ2-2,.,CASSPGQFTGELFF,TGTGCCAGCAGTCCAGGACAGTTCACCGGGGAGCTGTTTTTT
TRBD2,TRBV7-3,TRBJ2-3,.,CASSFSGFDTDTQYF,TGTGCCAGCAGCTTTAGCGGGTTTGACACAGATACGCAGTATTTT
.,TRBV10-3,TRBJ2-1,.,CAISESGGEHEQFF,TGTGCCATCAGTGAGTCGGGTGGAGAGCATGAGCAGTTCTTC
TRBD2,TRBV7-9,TRBJ2-1,.,CASSTRASGTYNEQFF,TGTGCCAGCAGCACTAGGGCTAGCGGGACCTACAATGAGCAGTTCTTC
.,TRBV23-1,TRBJ2-7,.,CASSRSDSPYEQYF,TGCGCCAGCAGTCGATCTGACTCGCCCTACGAGCAGTACTTC
.,TRBV30,TRBJ1-1,.,CAWSSGRNTEAFF,TGTGCCTGGAGTTCTGGAAGGAACACTGAAGCTTTCTTT
.,TRBV11-3,TRBJ2-7,.,CASSLVGTGAGSYEQYF,TGTGCCAGCAGCTTAGTAGGGACGGGGGCCGGCTCCTACGAGCAGTACTTC
.,TRBV7-9,TRBJ2-1,.,CASSLAERREQFF,TGTGCCAGCAGCTTAGCGGAGAGAAGGGAGCAGTTCTTC
TRBD1,TRBV13,TRBJ1-1,.,CASSSTDRLNTEAFF,TGTGCCAGCAGCTCTACGGACAGGTTAAACACTGAAGCTTTCTTT
.,TRBV6-6,TRBJ1-2,.,CASSYSGGVGYGYTF,TGTGCCAGCAGTTACTCAGGAGGCGTCGGCTATGGCTACACCTTC
.,TRBV10-3,TRBJ1-1,.,CATSSGGAEAFF,TGTGCCACTAGCTCGGGGGGGGCAGAAGCTTTCTTT
.,TRBV29-1,TRBJ2-4,.,CSAVPLAKNIQYF,TGCAGCGCTGTACCCCTAGCCAAAAACATTCAGTACTTC
.,TRBV15,TRBJ2-5,.,CATSRARQSPSETQYF,TGTGCCACCAGCAGAGCCCGGCAGAGTCCCAGCGAGACCCAGTACTTC
.,TRBV6-5,TRBJ2-1,.,CASSYNSHNEQFF,TGTGCCAGCAGTTACAACAGCCACAATGAGCAGTTCTTC
.,TRBV6-5,TRBJ1-1,.,CASSTGERTEAFF,TGTGCCAGCAGTACAGGTGAACGGACTGAAGCTTTCTTT
TRBD2,TRBV29-1,TRBJ2-1,.,CSVEIAGAGNEQFF,TGCAGCGTTGAAATCGCGGGAGCGGGTAATGAGCAGTTCTTC